Detailed here is one TCR beta chain. No antigen is known for it. This entry belongs to a study of T-cell memory formation after mild COVID-19. A single record per CDR3 protein comes from TCRdb applying MiXCR to the 5' RACE reads. The profile shows around 450,000 distinct CDR3 sequences, 20% of them singletons. The study, taken as a whole, reports: Memory from before infection featured some responding clones, which suggests cross-reactive memory joined. Mainly CM and EM harbored the contracting CD4+ clones; mainly EMRA harbored the CD8+ ones.

CDR1 and CDR2 from the germline V gene are MGHRA and YSYEKL. The length of the CDR3 is 18 residues. Deletions cut 4 bases from V and 10 bases from J, with 26 bases between. The genes are TRBV4-1 and TRBJ1-6; D is possibly TRBD1 (6 bases). The source material was PBMCs or a T cell subset sorted from them (not recorded which). The TCR was taken from an adult woman who had mild COVID-19 (a few samples of this study predate the infection). Cell type and time point are not known. CDR3 nucleotide sequence: TGCGCCAGCAGCCGAGAAATAGATCGGACAGCATTAAGATCACCCCTCCACTTT. Translated, it gives CASSREIDRTALRSPLHF.